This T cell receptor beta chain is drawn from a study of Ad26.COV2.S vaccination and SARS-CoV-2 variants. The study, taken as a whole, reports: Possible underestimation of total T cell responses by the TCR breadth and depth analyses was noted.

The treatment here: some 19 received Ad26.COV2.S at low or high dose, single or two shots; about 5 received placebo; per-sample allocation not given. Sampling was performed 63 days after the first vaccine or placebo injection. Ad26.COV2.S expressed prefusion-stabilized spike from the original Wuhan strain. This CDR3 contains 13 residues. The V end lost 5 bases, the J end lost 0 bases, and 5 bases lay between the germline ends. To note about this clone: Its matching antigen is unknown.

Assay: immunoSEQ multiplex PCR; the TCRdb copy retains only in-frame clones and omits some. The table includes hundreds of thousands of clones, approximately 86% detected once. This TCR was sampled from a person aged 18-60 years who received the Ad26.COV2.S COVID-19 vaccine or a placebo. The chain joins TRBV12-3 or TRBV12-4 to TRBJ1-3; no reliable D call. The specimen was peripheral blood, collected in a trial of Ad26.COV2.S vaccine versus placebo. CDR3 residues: CASSRYSGNTIYF. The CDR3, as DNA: TGTGCCAGCAGTCGGTACTCTGGAAACACCATATATTTT.